A single sample is the source of the 20 T cell receptor beta chains below, sequenced in a study of control samples from healthy donors and cancer patients. The assay was immunoSEQ multiplex PCR, and TCRdb's table has in-frame clones only and misses some. The table shows about 120,000 clones, with 80% to 90% occurring only once. Sample: blood. The receptors come from a man aged 25 to 40 in good health.

V usage is TRBV5-1 and J usage is TRBJ2-3; no clear D gene. The V end lost 0 bases, the J end lost 8 bases, and 13 bases lay between the germline ends. Germline V gene sequence: CDR1 SGHRS, CDR2 YFSETQ. The CDR3 has 14 amino acids. In DNA, the CDR3 is TGCGCCAGCAGCTTGGAGATTGAGGCACTTACGCAGTATTTT. The encoded protein is CASSLEIEALTQYF.

The V and J genes are TRBV7-8 and TRBJ1-1, with D perhaps matching TRBD1 (6 bases). The CDR3 sequence is 12 residues long. V lost 4 bases, J lost 11 bases, and 14 bases lay in between. Germline loops: CDR1 SGHVS, CDR2 FQNEAQ. The CDR3 bases are TGTGCCAGCAGCTGGAACAGGGATTCCGCTTTCTTT. It specifies CASSWNRDSAFF.

V usage is TRBV30 and J usage is TRBJ2-7, with D perhaps TRBD1 or TRBD2 (5 bases each). The CDR3 spans 17 residues. Trimming stripped 1 base from V and 0 bases from J, with 19 bases between. Germline V gene lookup returns CDR1 GTSNPN and CDR2 SVGIG (reference sequence). Here the CDR3 DNA reads TGTGCCTGGAGTGCTGGGACGGTCTCCCTCCTCTCCTACGAGCAGTACTTC. It specifies CAWSAGTVSLLSYEQYF.

V and J are TRBV30 and TRBJ1-6; D is unclear. The V end lost 2 bases, the J end lost 5 bases, and 1 base lay between the germline ends. CDR1 is GTSNPN and CDR2 is SVGIG in the germline V gene (reference sequence). The CDR3 is 11 residues long. The CDR3: CAWSNNSPLHF. The CDR3 region has the DNA TGTGCCTGGAGTAATAATTCACCCCTCCACTTT.

The chain is built from TRBV2 and TRBJ2-1; a weak D match, TRBD1 (6 bases). From germline, CDR1 is SNHLY and CDR2 FYNNEI. The length of the CDR3 is 15 residues. The V and J ends lost 6 bases and 5 bases respectively, with 17 bases between them. The CDR3 coding sequence is TGTGCCAGCAGGACAGACAGGCAAAGGGACAATGAGCAGTTCTTC. Protein sequence: CASRTDRQRDNEQFF.

V and J are TRBV19 and TRBJ1-5; D uncertain. CDR3 size: 15 residues. With 2 bases removed from V and 5 bases from J, the gap between germline ends came to 13 bases. Germline V gene sequence: CDR1 LNHDA, CDR2 SQIVND (reference sequence). CDR3 region: CASSITVTAHQPQHF. The DNA of the CDR3 is TGTGCCAGTAGTATAACCGTGACGGCACATCAGCCCCAGCATTTT.

This sequence joins TRBV5-1 and TRBJ1-2; weak D call: TRBD1 (6 bases). Trimming stripped 0 bases from V and 2 bases from J, with 11 bases between. Germline values: CDR1 SGHRS, CDR2 YFSETQ. The CDR3 is 15 residues long. This CDR3 reads CASSLDGTHNYGYTF. The CDR3 nucleotides are TGCGCCAGCAGCTTGGACGGGACACACAACTATGGCTACACCTTC.

The chain employs TRBV19 and TRBJ2-7; 8 bases are a match to TRBD1. V lost 4 bases to trimming and J lost 6 bases; unmatched junction nucleotides: 8. CDR1 LNHDA and CDR2 SQIVND come from the germline V gene (reference sequence). CDR3 length equals 14 residues. The CDR3 DNA is TGTGCCAGTAGTAAGTTGGGACAGGTGCCCGAGCAGTACTTC. This translates into CASSKLGQVPEQYF.

There are a few counts of this clone. In the same sample, other DNA sequences code for this CDR3. The rearrangement uses TRBV12-3 or TRBV12-4 and TRBJ1-6; no clear D. The V and J ends lost 6 bases and 3 bases respectively, with 6 bases between them. The CDR3 runs to 13 residues. CDR3 in DNA: TGTGCCAGCAGACAGCTCTATAATTCACCCCTCCACTTT. This codes for CASRQLYNSPLHF.

DNA of the CDR3: TGCGCCAGCAGCCAAGGGACCCTTTTGCTAGCCAAAAACATTCAGTACTTC. This sequence encodes CASSQGTLLLAKNIQYF. The rearrangement uses TRBV4-1 and TRBJ2-4; no firm D call. V lost 1 base to trimming and J lost 0 bases, with 13 bases between them. The V gene's germline CDR1 is MGHRA and CDR2 YSYEKL. The CDR3 is 17 amino acids.

The rearrangement uses TRBV7-3 and TRBJ2-2; 8 bases align to TRBD2. The J segment lost 7 bases and the V segment lost 5 bases, leaving 6 bases of the junction unmatched. The CDR3 runs 14 residues. Germline assignment: CDR1 SGHTA and CDR2 FQGTGA. The CDR3 DNA sequence: TGTGCCAGCAGCCATAGCGGGGTGAACGGGGAGCTGTTTTTT. As protein: CASSHSGVNGELFF.

The chain carries TRBV27 and TRBJ2-2; the D is unclear. The V gene's germline CDR1 is MNHEY and CDR2 SMNVEV (reference sequence). V was cut by 0 bases and J by 4 bases, with 9 bases left in between. There are 15 residues in the CDR3. In DNA, the CDR3 is TGTGCCAGCAGTTTATCGGACGGCCTCACCGGGGAGCTGTTTTTT. This encodes CASSLSDGLTGELFF.

This rearrangement joins TRBV11-2 to TRBJ2-7; TRBD1 matches at 7 bases. Germline assignment: CDR1 SGHAT and CDR2 FQNNGV. The CDR3 has 13 amino acids. J lost 3 bases, V lost 3 bases, and 2 bases had no gene match. CDR3 sequence (DNA): TGTGCCAGCAGCTTGGGGACAGACTACGAGCAGTACTTC. Translating it yields CASSLGTDYEQYF.

This chain uses TRBV5-1 with TRBJ1-1; D is ambiguous. The ends were cut back, 3 bases at V and 0 bases at J, with 6 bases in the middle. This CDR3 is built from 13 residues. CDR1 is SGHRS, CDR2 YFSETQ, per germline. CDR3 nucleotides: TGCGCCAGCAGCTGGACTGTGAACACTGAAGCTTTCTTT. It encodes CASSWTVNTEAFF.

This chain joins TRBV7-2 and TRBJ1-6, with D hard to call. CDR1 and CDR2 from the germline V gene are SGHTA and FQGNSA. This CDR3 is built from 16 residues. Trimming shortened V by 6 bases and J by 3 bases, and 15 bases separated the two germline ends. The CDR3 sequence: CASRDAGAFYNSPLHF. The CDR3 nucleotides read TGTGCCAGCAGGGATGCAGGAGCTTTCTATAATTCACCCCTCCACTTT.

The chain recombines TRBV7-3 with TRBJ1-2; D call uncertain. The CDR3 is 14 residues long. Per germline, CDR1 SGHTA and CDR2 FQGTGA. V was shortened by 0 bases and J by 6 bases, with 11 bases between the two germline ends. As DNA, the CDR3 is TGTGCCAGCAGCTTAACCGGGGAGGAGGATGGCTACACCTTC. Encoded protein: CASSLTGEEDGYTF.

The chain carries TRBV2 and TRBJ1-2, with D tentatively TRBD1 (5 bases). Germline CDR1 and CDR2: SNHLY and FYNNEI. Trimming stripped 8 bases from V and 5 bases from J, with 24 bases between. This CDR3 has 16 amino acids. Here the CDR3 DNA reads TGTGCCAGCGTAGCAGGGTCCCTTCTACTTCAATATGGCTACACCTTC. Translation gives CASVAGSLLLQYGYTF.

This clone was counted once. The chain links TRBV27 to TRBJ2-7; 9 nucleotides align to TRBD1. The CDR3 spans 15 residues. The junction had 5 bases not matched to a gene; V was cut back by 1 base and J by 4 bases. Germline CDR1 and CDR2: MNHEY and SMNVEV (reference sequence). The CDR3 DNA follows: TGTGCCAGCAGTTTATACCTTGGACAGGGGTACGAGCAGTACTTC. Amino acid sequence: CASSLYLGQGYEQYF.

The genes are TRBV3-1 (or the pseudogene TRBV3-2) and TRBJ2-7; TRBD2 might be the D (5 bases). Germline V lookup: CDR1 LGHDT, CDR2 YNNKEL (reference sequence). The V gene lost 1 base and the J gene lost 6 bases, with 13 bases spanning the gap. CDR3 length: 14 residues. DNA for the CDR3: TGTGCCAGCAGCCAAGCCGGGTTCGAGGGCGAGCAGTACTTC. Translating it yields CASSQAGFEGEQYF.

V gene TRBV4-2 combines with J gene TRBJ1-2; 8 bases map to TRBD1. The junction had 11 bases not matched to a gene; V was cut back by 3 bases and J by 5 bases. This CDR3 contains 16 residues. Looked up from germline, CDR1 is LGHNA and CDR2 is YNFKEQ. CDR3 DNA sequence: TGTGCCAGCAGCCAGGGGACAGGCTTGGAGGGATATGGCTACACCTTC. It translates to CASSQGTGLEGYGYTF.